This entry features one TCR beta chain sequence. The data derive from a study of cytomegalovirus exposure and HLA in healthy donors. Primers for the PCR totalled 60 Vbeta and 13 Jbeta. TCRdb keeps only in-frame clones here, not all; method: immunoSEQ multiplex PCR. The sample consists of over 70,000 clones, less than 80% of them appearing once. CDR3 length equals 16 residues. The V end lost 4 bases, the J end lost 4 bases, and 17 bases lay between the germline ends. Germline CDR1 SGDLS, CDR2 YYNGEE. The chain employs TRBV9 and TRBJ2-2; D is unclear. The receptor's source is a man aged 25 to 40 in good health and CMV-seronegative. Sequenced material: PBMCs. DNA of the CDR3: TGTGCCAGCAGCCCACTCGGAGCCTCGACCACCGGGGAGCTGTTTTTT. Its protein is CASSPLGASTTGELFF.